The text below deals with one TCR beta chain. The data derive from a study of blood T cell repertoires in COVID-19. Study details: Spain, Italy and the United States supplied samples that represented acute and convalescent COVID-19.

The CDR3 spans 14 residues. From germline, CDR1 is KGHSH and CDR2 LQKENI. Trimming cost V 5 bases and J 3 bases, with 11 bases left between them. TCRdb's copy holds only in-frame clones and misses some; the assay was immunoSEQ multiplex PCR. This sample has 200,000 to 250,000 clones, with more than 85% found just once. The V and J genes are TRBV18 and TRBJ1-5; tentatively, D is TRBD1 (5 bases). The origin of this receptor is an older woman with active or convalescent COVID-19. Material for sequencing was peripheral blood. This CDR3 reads CASSATVNNQPQHF. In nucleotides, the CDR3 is TGTGCCAGCTCAGCGACAGTAAACAATCAGCCCCAGCATTTT.